This T cell receptor beta chain was recorded in a study of shared clonotypes between healthy human individuals. The germline CDR1 and CDR2 sequences are SGHTA and FQGNSA. The CDR3 totals 15 residues. Trimming removed 0 bases at V and 2 bases at J, with 11 bases between. Sequenced by immunoSEQ multiplex PCR; TCRdb stores in-frame clones only, minus some. The sample lists 1 million to 1.2 million clones, 60% to 85% occurring once. The chain is built from TRBV7-2 and TRBJ2-7; D is undetermined. The TCR originated in a man between 18 and 29 years old in good health. Some clones in this sample may be carry-over from other donors' samples. The specimen sequenced was memory CD4+ T cells from PBMCs. Subset specified: CD45RA-negative fraction. The CDR3 is CASSLALGRTYEQYF. Written as DNA, the CDR3 is TGTGCCAGCAGCTTAGCGCTGGGCAGGACCTACGAGCAGTACTTC.